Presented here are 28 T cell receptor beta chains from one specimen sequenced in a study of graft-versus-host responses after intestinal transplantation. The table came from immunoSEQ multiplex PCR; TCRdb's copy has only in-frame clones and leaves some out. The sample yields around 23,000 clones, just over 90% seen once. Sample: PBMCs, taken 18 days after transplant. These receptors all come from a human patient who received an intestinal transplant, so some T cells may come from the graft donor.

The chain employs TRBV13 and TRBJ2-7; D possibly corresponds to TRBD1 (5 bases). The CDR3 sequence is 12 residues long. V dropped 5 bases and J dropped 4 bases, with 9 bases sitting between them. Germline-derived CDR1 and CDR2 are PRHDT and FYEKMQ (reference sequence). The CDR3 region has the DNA TGTGCCAGCAGCGTTCAGGGATACGAGCAGTACTTC. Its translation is CASSVQGYEQYF.

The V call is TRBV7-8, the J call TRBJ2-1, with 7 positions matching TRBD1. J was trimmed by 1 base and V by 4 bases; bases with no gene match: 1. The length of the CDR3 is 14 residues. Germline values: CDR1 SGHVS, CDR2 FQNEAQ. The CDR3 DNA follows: TGTGCCAGCAGCTCACAGGGGTCCTACAATGAGCAGTTCTTC. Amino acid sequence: CASSSQGSYNEQFF. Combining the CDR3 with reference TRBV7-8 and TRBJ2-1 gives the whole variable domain GAGVSQSPRYKVAKRGQDVALRCDPISGHVSLFWYQQALGQGPEFLTYFQNEAQLDKSGLPSDRFFAERPEGSVSTLKIQRTQQEDSAVYLCASSSQGSYNEQFFGPGTRLTVL.

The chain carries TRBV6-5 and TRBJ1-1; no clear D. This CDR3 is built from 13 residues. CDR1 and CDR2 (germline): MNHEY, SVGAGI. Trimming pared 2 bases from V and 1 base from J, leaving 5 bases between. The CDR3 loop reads CASSYGGNTEAFF. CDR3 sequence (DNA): TGTGCCAGCAGTTACGGAGGGAACACTGAAGCTTTCTTT.

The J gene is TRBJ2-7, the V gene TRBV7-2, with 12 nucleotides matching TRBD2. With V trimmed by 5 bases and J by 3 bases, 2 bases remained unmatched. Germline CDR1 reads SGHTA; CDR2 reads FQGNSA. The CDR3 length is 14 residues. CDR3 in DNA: TGTGCCAGCAGCCAGACTAGCGGGGGCTACGAGCAGTACTTC. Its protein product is CASSQTSGGYEQYF.

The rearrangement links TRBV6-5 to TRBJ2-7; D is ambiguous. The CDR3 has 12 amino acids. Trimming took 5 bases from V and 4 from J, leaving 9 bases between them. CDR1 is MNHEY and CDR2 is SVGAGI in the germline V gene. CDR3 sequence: CASSPGWYEQYF. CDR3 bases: TGTGCCAGCAGTCCCGGGTGGTACGAGCAGTACTTC.

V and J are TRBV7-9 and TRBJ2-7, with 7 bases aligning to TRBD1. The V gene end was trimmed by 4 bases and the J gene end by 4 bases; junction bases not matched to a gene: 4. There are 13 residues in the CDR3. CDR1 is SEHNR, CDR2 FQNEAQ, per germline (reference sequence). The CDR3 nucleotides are TGTGCCAGCAGCTCTAGGGACAGATACGAGCAGTACTTC. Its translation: CASSSRDRYEQYF. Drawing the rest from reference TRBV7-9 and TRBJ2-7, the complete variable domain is DTGVSQNPRHKITKRGQNVTFRCDPISEHNRLYWYRQTLGQGPEFLTYFQNEAQLEKSRLLSDRFSAERPKGSFSTLEIQRTEQGDSAMYLCASSSRDRYEQYFGPGTRLTVT.

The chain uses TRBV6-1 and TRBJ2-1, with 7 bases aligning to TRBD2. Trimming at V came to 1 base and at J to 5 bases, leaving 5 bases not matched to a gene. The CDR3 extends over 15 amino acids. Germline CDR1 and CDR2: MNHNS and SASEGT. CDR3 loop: CASSEERGGNNEQFF. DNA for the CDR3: TGTGCCAGCAGTGAAGAGCGGGGTGGGAACAATGAGCAGTTCTTC.

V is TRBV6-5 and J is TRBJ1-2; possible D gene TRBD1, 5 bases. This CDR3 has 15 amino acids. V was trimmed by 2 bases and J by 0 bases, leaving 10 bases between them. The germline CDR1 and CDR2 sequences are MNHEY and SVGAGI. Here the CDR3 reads CASSYLDRANYGYTF. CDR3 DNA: TGTGCCAGCAGTTACCTTGACAGAGCTAACTATGGCTACACCTTC.

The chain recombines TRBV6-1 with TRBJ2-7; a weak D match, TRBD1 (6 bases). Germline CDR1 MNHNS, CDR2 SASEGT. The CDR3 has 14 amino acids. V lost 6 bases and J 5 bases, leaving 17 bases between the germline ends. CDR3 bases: TGTGCCAGCAGCACCCAAACAGGGTTCGACGAGCAGTACTTC. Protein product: CASSTQTGFDEQYF.

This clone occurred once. CDR3 sequence reads: CASREALRSGNTIYF. The CDR3 nucleotides are TGTGCCAGTAGGGAGGCGCTACGCTCTGGAAACACCATATATTTT. The chain carries TRBV19 and TRBJ1-3; D uncertain. Germline values: CDR1 LNHDA, CDR2 SQIVND (reference sequence). Trimming removed 6 bases at V and 0 bases at J, with 12 bases between. This CDR3 has 15 residues. Filled out from reference TRBV19 and TRBJ1-3, the complete variable domain reads DGGITQSPKYLFRKEGQNVTLSCEQNLNHDAMYWYRQDPGQGLRLIYYSQIVNDFQKGDIAEGYSVSREKKESFPLTVTSAQKNPTAFYLCASREALRSGNTIYFGEGSWLTVV.

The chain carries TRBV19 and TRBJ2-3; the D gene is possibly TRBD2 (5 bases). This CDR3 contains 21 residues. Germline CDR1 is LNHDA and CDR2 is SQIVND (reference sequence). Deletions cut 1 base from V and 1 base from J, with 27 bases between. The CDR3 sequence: CASSIAPFERPTQIGTDTQYF. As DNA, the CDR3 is TGTGCCAGTAGTATAGCCCCGTTTGAGCGGCCCACGCAAATAGGCACAGATACGCAGTATTTT.

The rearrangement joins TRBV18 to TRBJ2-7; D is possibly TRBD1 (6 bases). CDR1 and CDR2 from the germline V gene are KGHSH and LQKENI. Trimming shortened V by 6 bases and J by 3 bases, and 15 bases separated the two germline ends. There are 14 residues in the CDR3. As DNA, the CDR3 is TGTGCCAGCTCTGAACAGGGACCTCTCTACGAGCAGTACTTC. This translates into CASSEQGPLYEQYF.

The CDR3 here is CSVEPTGGGQYF. The DNA of the CDR3 is TGCAGCGTGGAACCGACAGGGGGTGGGCAGTACTTC. The rearrangement joins TRBV29-1 to TRBJ2-7; TRBD1 aligns across 9 bases. The ends lost 6 bases at V and 9 bases at J; junction bases unmatched: 9. The germline gives CDR1 SQVTM, CDR2 ANQGSEA. The CDR3 is 12 amino acids.

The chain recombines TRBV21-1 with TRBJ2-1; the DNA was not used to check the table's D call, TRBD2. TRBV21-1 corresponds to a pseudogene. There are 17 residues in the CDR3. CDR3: CASSKTAGGLWYNEQFF. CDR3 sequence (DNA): TGTGCCAGCAGCAAAACGGCGGGGGGGCTTTGGTACAATGAGCAGTTCTTC.

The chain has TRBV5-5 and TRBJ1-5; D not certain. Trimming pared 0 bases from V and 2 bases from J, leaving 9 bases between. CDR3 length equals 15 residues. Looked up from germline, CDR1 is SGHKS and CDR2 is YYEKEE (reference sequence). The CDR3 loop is CASSLAPAGNQPQHF. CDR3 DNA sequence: TGTGCCAGCAGCTTGGCCCCGGCAGGCAATCAGCCCCAGCATTTT.

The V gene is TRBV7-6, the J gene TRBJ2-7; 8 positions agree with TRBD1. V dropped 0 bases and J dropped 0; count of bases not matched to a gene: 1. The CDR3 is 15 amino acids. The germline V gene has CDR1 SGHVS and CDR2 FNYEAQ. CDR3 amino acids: CASSLAQGDSYEQYF. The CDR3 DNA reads TGTGCCAGCAGCTTAGCACAGGGGGACTCCTACGAGCAGTACTTC.

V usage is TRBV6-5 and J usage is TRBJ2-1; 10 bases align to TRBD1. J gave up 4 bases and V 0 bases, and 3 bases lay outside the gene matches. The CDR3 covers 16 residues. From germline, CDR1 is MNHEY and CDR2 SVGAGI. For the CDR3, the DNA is TGTGCCAGCAGTTACTCTTGGACAGGGGGATACAATGAGCAGTTCTTC. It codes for CASSYSWTGGYNEQFF.

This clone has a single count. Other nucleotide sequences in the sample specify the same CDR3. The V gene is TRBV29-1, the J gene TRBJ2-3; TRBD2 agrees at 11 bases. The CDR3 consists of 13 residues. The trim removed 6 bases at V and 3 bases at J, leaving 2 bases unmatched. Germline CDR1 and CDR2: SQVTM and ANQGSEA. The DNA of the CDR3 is TGCAGCGTGGGGACTAGCGGTACAGATACGCAGTATTTT. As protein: CSVGTSGTDTQYF.

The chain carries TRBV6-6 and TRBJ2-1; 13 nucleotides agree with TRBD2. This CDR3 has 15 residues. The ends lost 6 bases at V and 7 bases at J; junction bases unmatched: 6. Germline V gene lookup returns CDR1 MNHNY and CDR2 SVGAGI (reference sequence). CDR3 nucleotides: TGTGCCAGCAGCGTTACTAGCGGGGGGGGGAATGAGCAGTTCTTC. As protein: CASSVTSGGGNEQFF.

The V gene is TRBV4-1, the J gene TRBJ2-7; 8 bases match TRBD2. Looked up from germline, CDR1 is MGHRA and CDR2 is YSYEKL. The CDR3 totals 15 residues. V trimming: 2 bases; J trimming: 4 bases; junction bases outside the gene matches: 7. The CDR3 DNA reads TGCGCCAGCAGCCAAACGACTAGCGAAGGTTACGAGCAGTACTTC. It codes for CASSQTTSEGYEQYF.

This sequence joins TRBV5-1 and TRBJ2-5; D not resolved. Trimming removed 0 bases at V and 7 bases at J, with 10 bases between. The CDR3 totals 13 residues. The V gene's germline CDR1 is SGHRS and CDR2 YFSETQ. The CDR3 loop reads CASSLDVVGTQYF. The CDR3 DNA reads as TGCGCCAGCAGCTTGGATGTCGTCGGGACCCAGTACTTC. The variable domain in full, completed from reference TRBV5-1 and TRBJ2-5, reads KAGVTQTPRYLIKTRGQQVTLSCSPISGHRSVSWYQQTPGQGLQFLFEYFSETQRNKGNFPGRFSGRQFSNSRSEMNVSTLELGDSALYLCASSLDVVGTQYFGPGTRLLVL.

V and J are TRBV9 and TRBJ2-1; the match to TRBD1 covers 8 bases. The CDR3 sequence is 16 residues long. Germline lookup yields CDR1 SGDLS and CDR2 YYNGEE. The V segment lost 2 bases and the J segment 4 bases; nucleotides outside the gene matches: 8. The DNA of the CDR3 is TGTGCCAGCAGCGTTTATTCAGGGGGCTGGTACAATGAGCAGTTCTTC. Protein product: CASSVYSGGWYNEQFF.

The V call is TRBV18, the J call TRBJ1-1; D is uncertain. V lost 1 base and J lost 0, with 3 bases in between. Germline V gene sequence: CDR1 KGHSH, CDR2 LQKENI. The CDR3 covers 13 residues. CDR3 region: CASSPRVNTEAFF. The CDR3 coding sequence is TGTGCCAGCTCACCACGAGTGAACACTGAAGCTTTCTTT. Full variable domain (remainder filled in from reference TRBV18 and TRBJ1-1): NAGVMQNPRHLVRRRGQEARLRCSPMKGHSHVYWYRQLPEEGLKFMVYLQKENIIDESGMPKERFSAEFPKEGPSILRIQQVVRGDSAAYFCASSPRVNTEAFFGQGTRLTVV.

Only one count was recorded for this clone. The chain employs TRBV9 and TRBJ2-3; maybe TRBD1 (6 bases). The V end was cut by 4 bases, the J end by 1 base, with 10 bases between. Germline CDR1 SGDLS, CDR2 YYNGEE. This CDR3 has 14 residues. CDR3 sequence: CASSWGQGTDTQYF. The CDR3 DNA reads TGTGCCAGCAGCTGGGGGCAGGGCACAGATACGCAGTATTTT.

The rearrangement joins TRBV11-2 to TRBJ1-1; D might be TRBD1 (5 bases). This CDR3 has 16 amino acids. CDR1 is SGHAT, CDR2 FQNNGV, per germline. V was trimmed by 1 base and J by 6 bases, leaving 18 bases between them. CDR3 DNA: TGTGCCAGCAGCTTAGTCGCAGTTACCGGGGCCTCTGAAGCTTTCTTT. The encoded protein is CASSLVAVTGASEAFF.

The CDR3 protein is CAWSVFLTYNSPLHF. For the CDR3, the DNA is TGTGCCTGGAGTGTGTTCCTCACCTATAATTCACCCCTCCACTTT. The chain uses TRBV30 and TRBJ1-6; D gene uncertain. This CDR3 is 15 amino acids long. V gave up 0 bases and J gave up 2 bases, with 8 bases separating them. Germline V lookup: CDR1 GTSNPN, CDR2 SVGIG (reference sequence). Full variable domain (outside the CDR3, taken from reference TRBV30 and TRBJ1-6): SQTIHQWPATLVQPVGSPLSLECTVEGTSNPNLYWYRQAAGRGLQLLFYSVGIGQISSEVPQNLSASRPQDRQFILSSKKLLLSDSGFYLCAWSVFLTYNSPLHFGNGTRLTVT.

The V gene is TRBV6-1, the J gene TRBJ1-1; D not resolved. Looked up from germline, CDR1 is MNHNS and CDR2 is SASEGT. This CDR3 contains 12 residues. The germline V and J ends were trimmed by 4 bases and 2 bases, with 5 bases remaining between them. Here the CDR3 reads CASSVLNTEAFF. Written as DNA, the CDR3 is TGTGCCAGCAGTGTTCTAAACACTGAAGCTTTCTTT.

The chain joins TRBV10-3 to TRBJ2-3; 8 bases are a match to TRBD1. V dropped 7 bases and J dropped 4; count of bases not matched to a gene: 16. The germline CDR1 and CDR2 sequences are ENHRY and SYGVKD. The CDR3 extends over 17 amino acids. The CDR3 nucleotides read TGTGCCATCAATGGGGCGCAGGGACAGGTGATCTCAGATACGCAGTATTTT. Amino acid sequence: CAINGAQGQVISDTQYF.